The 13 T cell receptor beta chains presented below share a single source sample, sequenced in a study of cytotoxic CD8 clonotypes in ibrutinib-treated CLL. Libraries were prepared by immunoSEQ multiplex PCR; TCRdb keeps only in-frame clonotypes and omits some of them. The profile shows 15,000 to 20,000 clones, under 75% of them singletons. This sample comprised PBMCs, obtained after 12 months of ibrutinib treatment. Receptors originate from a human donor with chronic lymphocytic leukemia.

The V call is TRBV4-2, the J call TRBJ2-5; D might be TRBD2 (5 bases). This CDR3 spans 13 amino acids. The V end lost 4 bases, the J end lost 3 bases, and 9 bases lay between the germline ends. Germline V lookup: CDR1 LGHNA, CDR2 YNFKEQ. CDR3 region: CASSLDWKETQYF. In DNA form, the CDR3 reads TGTGCCAGCAGCCTGGACTGGAAAGAGACCCAGTACTTC.

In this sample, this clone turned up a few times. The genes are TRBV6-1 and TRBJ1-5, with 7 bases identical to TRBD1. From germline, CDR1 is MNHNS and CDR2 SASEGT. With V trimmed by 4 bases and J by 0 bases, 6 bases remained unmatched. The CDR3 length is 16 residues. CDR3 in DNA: TGTGCCAGCAGTGCGCCGGGACAGATTAGCAATCAGCCCCAGCATTTT. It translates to CASSAPGQISNQPQHF.

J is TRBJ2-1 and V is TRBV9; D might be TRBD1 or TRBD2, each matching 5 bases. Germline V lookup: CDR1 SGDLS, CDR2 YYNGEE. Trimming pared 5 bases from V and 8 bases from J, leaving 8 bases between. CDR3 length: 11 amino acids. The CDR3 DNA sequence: TGTGCCAGCAGGAGGGGCTATGAGCAGTTCTTC. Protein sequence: CASRRGYEQFF.

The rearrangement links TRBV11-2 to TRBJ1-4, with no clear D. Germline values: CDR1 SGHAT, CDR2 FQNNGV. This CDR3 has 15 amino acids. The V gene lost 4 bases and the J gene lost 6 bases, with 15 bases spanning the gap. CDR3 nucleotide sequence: TGTGCCAGCAGCTCACCGGGGTTAGAGTATGAAAAACTGTTTTTT. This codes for CASSSPGLEYEKLFF.

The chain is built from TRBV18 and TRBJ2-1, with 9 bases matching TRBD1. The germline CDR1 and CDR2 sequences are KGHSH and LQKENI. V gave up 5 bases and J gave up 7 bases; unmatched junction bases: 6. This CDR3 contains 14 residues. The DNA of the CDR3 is TGTGCCAGCTCATGGACCGGGACAGGGAATGAGCAGTTCTTC. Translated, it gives CASSWTGTGNEQFF.

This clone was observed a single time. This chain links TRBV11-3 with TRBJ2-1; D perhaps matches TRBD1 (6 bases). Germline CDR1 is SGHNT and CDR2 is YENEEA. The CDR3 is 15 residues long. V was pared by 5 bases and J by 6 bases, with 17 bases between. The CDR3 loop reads CASSPFGGSSNEQFF. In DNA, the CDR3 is TGTGCCAGCAGCCCTTTTGGGGGCAGTAGCAATGAGCAGTTCTTC.

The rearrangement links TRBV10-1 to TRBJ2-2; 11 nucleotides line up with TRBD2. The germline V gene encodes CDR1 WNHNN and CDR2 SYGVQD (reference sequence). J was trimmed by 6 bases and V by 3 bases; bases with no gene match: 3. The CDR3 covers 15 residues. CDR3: CASSELLAGAGELFF. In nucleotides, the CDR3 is TGCGCCAGCAGTGAATTACTAGCGGGAGCCGGGGAGCTGTTTTTT.

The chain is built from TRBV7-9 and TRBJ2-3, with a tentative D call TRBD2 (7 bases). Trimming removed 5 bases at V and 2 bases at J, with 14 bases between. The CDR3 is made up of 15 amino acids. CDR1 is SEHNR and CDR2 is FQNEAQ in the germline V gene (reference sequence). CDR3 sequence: CASSQSGTNTDTQYF. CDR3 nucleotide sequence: TGTGCCAGCAGCCAAAGCGGGACAAACACAGATACGCAGTATTTT.

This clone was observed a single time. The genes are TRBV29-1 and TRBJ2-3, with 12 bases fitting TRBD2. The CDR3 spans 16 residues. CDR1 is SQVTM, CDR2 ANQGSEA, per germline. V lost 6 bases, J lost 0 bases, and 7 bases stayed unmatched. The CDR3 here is CSVLRLAGDSTDTQYF. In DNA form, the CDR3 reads TGCAGCGTCCTACGACTAGCGGGGGATAGCACAGATACGCAGTATTTT.

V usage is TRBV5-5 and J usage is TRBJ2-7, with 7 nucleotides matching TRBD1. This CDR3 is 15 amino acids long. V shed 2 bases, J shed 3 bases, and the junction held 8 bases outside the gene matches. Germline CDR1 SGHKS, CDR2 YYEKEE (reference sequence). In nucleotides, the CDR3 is TGTGCCAGCAGCTTCCAACAGGGGAATGGCTACGAGCAGTACTTC. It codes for CASSFQQGNGYEQYF.

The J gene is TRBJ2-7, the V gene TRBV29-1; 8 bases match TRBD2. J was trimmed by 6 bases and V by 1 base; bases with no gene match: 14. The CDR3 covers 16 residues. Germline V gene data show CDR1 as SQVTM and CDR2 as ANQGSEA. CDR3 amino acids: CSVEGGPGGADTEQYF. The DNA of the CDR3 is TGCAGCGTTGAAGGCGGCCCGGGGGGGGCGGATACCGAGCAGTACTTC.

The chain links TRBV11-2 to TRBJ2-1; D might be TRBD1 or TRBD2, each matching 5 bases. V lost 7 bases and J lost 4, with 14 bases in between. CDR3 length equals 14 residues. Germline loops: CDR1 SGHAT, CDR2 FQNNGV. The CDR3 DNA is TGTGCCAGCATCACCGGGACCTTATACAATGAGCAGTTCTTC. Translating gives CASITGTLYNEQFF.

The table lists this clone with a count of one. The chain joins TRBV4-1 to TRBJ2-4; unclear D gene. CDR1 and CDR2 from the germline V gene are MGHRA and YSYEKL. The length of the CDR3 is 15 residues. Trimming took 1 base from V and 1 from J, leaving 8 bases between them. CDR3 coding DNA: TGCGCCAGCAGCCAAGGGAGCGTGGCCAAAAACATTCAGTACTTC. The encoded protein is CASSQGSVAKNIQYF.